One sample yielded the 22 T cell receptor beta chains listed below, sequenced in a study of blood T cells in healthy people across ages. Sample-barcoded 5' priming and a J-beta primer mix drove a second PCR of about 6 to 12 cycles. TCRdb itself ran the 5' RACE reads through MiXCR, one entry per CDR3 protein. The sample records 800,000 to 950,000 distinct CDR3 sequences, 29% being singletons. The same data also contributed to another study, on T cells of mothers and their children.

Sequencing input: blood. Receptors were obtained from a middle-aged woman in good health.

A few counts support this clonotype. The chain carries TRBV4-1 and TRBJ2-2, with D possibly being TRBD1 (6 bases). The CDR3 is 16 amino acids. Germline CDR1 and CDR2: MGHRA and YSYEKL. Deletions cut 3 bases from V and 5 bases from J, with 16 bases between. In DNA, the CDR3 is TGCGCCAGCAGCCATGCTATCAGGGGACGGACCGGGGAGCTGTTTTTT. Its protein product is CASSHAIRGRTGELFF.

This clonotype was observed at least ten times. The chain carries TRBV5-1 and TRBJ1-2; TRBD1 matches at 7 bases. J gave up 4 bases and V 0 bases, and 9 bases lay outside the gene matches. The germline CDR1 and CDR2 sequences are SGHRS and YFSETQ. This CDR3 is 16 amino acids long. CDR3 nucleotides: TGCGCCAGCAGCTTGGGGGACAGTCCTCCCCGCTATGGCTACACCTTC. Protein product: CASSLGDSPPRYGYTF.

The sample holds many counts of this clonotype. The V gene is TRBV5-8, the J gene TRBJ2-5, with TRBD2 identical over 8 bases. Looked up from germline, CDR1 is SGHTS and CDR2 is YDEGEE. The J segment lost 2 bases and the V segment lost 4 bases, leaving 7 bases of the junction unmatched. This CDR3 spans 15 amino acids. In nucleotides, the CDR3 is TGTGCCAGCAGCCCGGGACTAGGGATTCAAGAGACCCAGTACTTC. It yields the protein CASSPGLGIQETQYF.

This clonotype was detected only a few times. The chain links TRBV5-1 to TRBJ2-7, with D perhaps matching TRBD1 (6 bases). Germline V lookup: CDR1 SGHRS, CDR2 YFSETQ. The V end was cut by 0 bases, the J end by 4 bases, with 14 bases between. The CDR3 is 15 residues long. The DNA of the CDR3 is TGCGCCAGCAGCTTGGGGATATACAGGGAATACGAGCAGTACTTC. It codes for CASSLGIYREYEQYF.

This clonotype was seen a few times. The chain couples TRBV5-1 to TRBJ2-1, with D perhaps assigned TRBD1 or TRBD2 (5 bases each). Trimming cost V 0 bases and J 6 bases, with 22 bases left between them. The germline V gene has CDR1 SGHRS and CDR2 YFSETQ. This CDR3 is built from 18 residues. The CDR3 protein is CASSLEGPHSAGSNEQFF. CDR3 in DNA: TGCGCCAGCAGCTTGGAGGGCCCGCACTCGGCAGGGAGCAATGAGCAGTTCTTC.

The table lists this clonotype with many counts. The chain is built from TRBV27 and TRBJ2-7; 12 bases match TRBD2. The CDR3 has 16 residues. Trimming cost V 2 bases and J 8 bases; bases outside gene matches: 10. Germline assignment: CDR1 MNHEY and CDR2 SMNVEV (reference sequence). CDR3 nucleotide sequence: TGTGCCAGCAGTTTACGCACTAGCGGGGGGACAGGGCAGCAGTACTTC. It is translated as CASSLRTSGGTGQQYF.

This clonotype was counted only a few times. The V call is TRBV3-1, the J call TRBJ2-7, with TRBD1 matching 8 bases. This CDR3 has 18 amino acids. The J segment lost 0 bases and the V segment lost 11 bases, leaving 21 bases of the junction unmatched. Germline V gene data show CDR1 as LGHDT and CDR2 as YNNKEL (reference sequence). This chain's CDR3 is CACRSVGRGQGASYEQYF. CDR3 DNA sequence: TGTGCCTGCCGCTCGGTAGGCAGGGGGCAGGGGGCCTCCTACGAGCAGTACTTC.

V usage is TRBV7-2 and J usage is TRBJ1-6; 10 bases match TRBD1. V lost 5 bases, J lost 7 bases, and 8 bases stayed unmatched. Germline CDR1 is SGHTA and CDR2 is FQGNSA. This CDR3 contains 16 residues. The CDR3 protein is CASSIGQGVRNSPLHF. The DNA for the CDR3 is TGTGCCAGCAGCATTGGACAGGGGGTAAGAAATTCACCCCTCCACTTT. Looking up the rest from reference TRBV7-2 and TRBJ1-6 gives the full variable domain: GAGVSQSPSNKVTEKGKDVELRCDPISGHTALYWYRQSLGQGLEFLIYFQGNSAPDKSGLPSDRFSAERTGGSVSTLTIQRTQQEDSAVYLCASSIGQGVRNSPLHFGNGTRLTVT.

The genes are TRBV7-3 and TRBJ2-1; tentatively, D is TRBD2 (5 bases). The V gene lost 5 bases and the J gene lost 0 bases, with 11 bases spanning the gap. The CDR3 runs 15 residues. Germline values: CDR1 SGHTA, CDR2 FQGTGA. CDR3 sequence: CASSREGSSYNEQFF. In nucleotides, the CDR3 is TGTGCCAGCAGCCGAGAAGGGAGCTCCTACAATGAGCAGTTCTTC.

This clonotype showed up just a few times. This rearrangement joins TRBV7-6 to TRBJ1-6; D is undetermined. V was cut by 5 bases and J by 8 bases, with 10 bases left in between. The CDR3 is 13 amino acids. Per germline, CDR1 SGHVS and CDR2 FNYEAQ. This chain's CDR3 is CASSPSGYSPLHF. DNA of the CDR3: TGTGCCAGCAGCCCCTCTGGGTATTCACCCCTCCACTTT.

This CDR3 is CASSLPGSGKNIQYF. Here the CDR3 DNA reads TGTGCCAGCAGCTTACCGGGATCGGGCAAAAACATTCAGTACTTC. V usage is TRBV7-2 and J usage is TRBJ2-4, with D possibly being TRBD2 (5 bases). This CDR3 comprises 15 residues. The V gene's germline CDR1 is SGHTA and CDR2 FQGNSA. The V end lost 2 bases, the J end lost 3 bases, and 11 bases lay between the germline ends.

The rearrangement joins TRBV27 to TRBJ2-3; 12 bases map to TRBD2. Germline lookup yields CDR1 MNHEY and CDR2 SMNVEV (reference sequence). This CDR3 has 17 amino acids. V was pared by 0 bases and J by 5 bases, with 6 bases of the junction left unmatched. The CDR3 DNA is TGTGCCAGCAGTTTATCTTACCTAGCGGGGGGGTTAGATACGCAGTATTTT. It translates to CASSLSYLAGGLDTQYF.

In regard to this clonotype: This could be a read error, since a much larger clone is one nucleotide away. This rearrangement joins TRBV18 to TRBJ1-2, with a tentative D call TRBD1 (5 bases). The CDR3 is made up of 14 amino acids. CDR1 and CDR2 from the germline V gene are KGHSH and LQKENI. The CDR3 sequence is CTSSPPPGYYGYTF. For the CDR3, the DNA is TGTACCAGCTCACCACCCCCAGGGTACTATGGCTACACCTTC.

This clonotype showed up many times. The gene calls are TRBV12-3 or TRBV12-4 and TRBJ2-2; D gene ambiguous. The V gene lost 3 bases and the J gene lost 0 bases, with 8 bases spanning the gap. This CDR3 spans 15 amino acids. CDR3 in amino acids: CASSFRAANTGELFF. DNA for the CDR3: TGTGCCAGCAGTTTCCGGGCCGCGAACACCGGGGAGCTGTTTTTT.

J is TRBJ2-5 and V is TRBV5-1; 8 nucleotides line up with TRBD1. The DNA end favors TRBJ2-1, so the J call may be wrong. Germline values: CDR1 SGHRS, CDR2 YFSETQ. The CDR3 runs to 14 residues. This chain's CDR3 is CASSLGQGQETQFF. CDR3 coding DNA: TGCGCCAGCAGCTTGGGACAGGGGCAAGAGACCCAGTTCTTC.

The chain combines TRBV28 with TRBJ2-3, with a possible D match to TRBD1 (5 bases). Trimming removed 4 bases at V and 0 bases at J, with 14 bases between. Per the germline V gene, CDR1 is MDHEN and CDR2 is SYDVKM. CDR3 length: 16 amino acids. The chain's CDR3 is CASSSYDRKSTDTQYF. In DNA form, the CDR3 reads TGTGCCAGCAGTTCATATGACAGAAAAAGCACAGATACGCAGTATTTT.

On this clonotype: This sequence may be a read error, since a much larger clone differs from it by one base. The gene calls are TRBV28 and TRBJ2-1; 9 bases align to TRBD1. With 6 bases clipped from V and 5 bases from J, the junction kept 8 bases outside the gene matches. CDR1 MDHEN and CDR2 SYDVKM come from the germline V gene. The CDR3 covers 15 residues. CDR3 protein: CASSSGTGNHNEQFF. In DNA form, the CDR3 reads TGTGCCAGCAGCTCCGGGACAGGGAACCACAATGAGCAGTTCTTC.

In its sample, this clonotype was seen a few times. The chain links TRBV28 to TRBJ1-4; D is undetermined. Germline V gives CDR1 MDHEN, CDR2 SYDVKM. Trimming removed 8 bases from V and 5 bases from J, with 9 bases in between. The CDR3 runs 12 residues. Here the CDR3 DNA reads TGTGCCAGCTGCTTAGGAAATGAAAAACTGTTTTTT. Its protein product is CASCLGNEKLFF. The full variable domain, in which reference TRBV28 and TRBJ1-4 provide the parts outside the CDR3, is DVKVTQSSRYLVKRTGEKVFLECVQDMDHENMFWYRQDPGLGLRLIYFSYDVKMKEKGDIPEGYSVSREKKERFSLILESASTNQTSMYLCASCLGNEKLFFGSGTQLSVL.

About this clonotype: Just one base apart from a much larger clone, this may be a read error. This chain joins TRBV9 and TRBJ2-1, with D tentatively TRBD2 (5 bases). The CDR3 runs 12 residues. Germline values: CDR1 SGDLS, CDR2 YYNGEE. The germline V and J ends were trimmed by 0 bases and 11 bases, with 9 bases remaining between them. The chain's CDR3 is CASSVGVAKQFF. CDR3 in DNA: TGTGCCAGCAGCGTAGGGGTAGCGAAGCAGTTCTTC.

This clonotype turned up a few times. The chain has TRBV27 and TRBJ2-1; D may be TRBD2 (6 bases). Germline CDR1 and CDR2: MNHEY and SMNVEV (reference sequence). The V end lost 6 bases, the J end lost 7 bases, and 13 bases lay between the germline ends. There are 13 residues in the CDR3. CDR3 amino acids: CASSPMGGNEQFF. DNA of the CDR3: TGTGCCAGCAGCCCGATGGGGGGTAATGAGCAGTTCTTC.

The genes are TRBV11-3 and TRBJ2-1; 14 bases fit TRBD2. This CDR3 comprises 18 residues. Germline CDR1 and CDR2: SGHNT and YENEEA. V shed 0 bases, J shed 8 bases, and the junction held 9 bases outside the gene matches. This CDR3 is CASSLDHRTSGGRDEQFF. As DNA, the CDR3 is TGTGCCAGCAGCTTAGACCACAGGACTAGCGGGGGGCGGGATGAGCAGTTCTTC. Full variable domain (remainder filled in from reference TRBV11-3 and TRBJ2-1): EAGVVQSPRYKIIEKKQPVAFWCNPISGHNTLYWYLQNLGQGPELLIRYENEEAVDDSQLPKDRFSAERLKGVDSTLKIQPAELGDSAVYLCASSLDHRTSGGRDEQFFGPGTRLTVL.

This clonotype was seen ten or more times. This chain links TRBV4-2 with TRBJ2-1; 7 bases are a match to TRBD2. The CDR3 is 15 residues long. V gave up 1 base and J gave up 7 bases; unmatched junction bases: 7. From germline, CDR1 is LGHNA and CDR2 YNFKEQ. The DNA of the CDR3 is TGTGCCAGCAGCCAAGTACTAGCGAAGGAGAATGAGCAGTTCTTC. Translating it yields CASSQVLAKENEQFF.